This record covers a single TCR beta chain. Its antigen is not identified. The data are from a study of PD-1 blockade in classical Hodgkin lymphoma. Findings of the study overall: By cycle point C4D1, TCR diversity had risen significantly in CD4+ cells (but not CD8+ cells). Prior therapy or disease activity may underlie the repertoire differences, whose causes remain undefined.

TCRdb's table, derived via immunoSEQ multiplex PCR, lists solely in-frame clones and lacks some. The sample has approximately 22,000 clones, approximately 65% seen once; the top ten hold roughly 1.2%. CDR3 length: 16 residues. Trimming took 8 bases from V and 2 from J, leaving 19 bases between them. The germline CDR1 and CDR2 sequences are LNHDA and SQIVND (reference sequence). Stated time point: cycle 4 day 1 (C4D1), after 5 to 7 weeks of nivolumab. Relapse was seen in all patients after autologous stem cell transplantation, and brentuximab vedotin exposure was variable. Researchers report purifying CD4+ T cells from thawed PBMCs by magnetic negative selection.

Here the sequenced sample was CD4+ T cells from blood, taken before the fourth cycle of nivolumab. The chain carries TRBV19 and TRBJ1-3; TRBD1 might be the D (6 bases). The sequence was obtained from a human donor with classical Hodgkin lymphoma. CDR3: CASGPQQGYPGNTIYF. The CDR3 bases are TGTGCCAGTGGACCCCAGCAGGGGTACCCTGGAAACACCATATATTTT.